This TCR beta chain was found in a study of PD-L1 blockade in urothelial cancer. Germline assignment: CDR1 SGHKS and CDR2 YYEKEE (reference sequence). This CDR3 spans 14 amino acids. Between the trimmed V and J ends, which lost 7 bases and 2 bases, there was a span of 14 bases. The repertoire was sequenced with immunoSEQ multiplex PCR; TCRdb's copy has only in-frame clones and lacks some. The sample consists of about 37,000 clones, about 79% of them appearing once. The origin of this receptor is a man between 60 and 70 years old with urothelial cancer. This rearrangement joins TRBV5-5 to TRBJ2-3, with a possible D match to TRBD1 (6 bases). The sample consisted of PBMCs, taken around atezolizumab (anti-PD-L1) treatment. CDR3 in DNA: TGTGCCAGCGAACCAGGGGATACCACAGATACGCAGTATTTT. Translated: CASEPGDTTDTQYF.